This is a list of T cell receptor beta chains from one sample in a study of beta chain features in type 1 diabetes. TCRdb's table, derived via immunoSEQ multiplex PCR, lists solely in-frame clones and lacks some. The sample lists about 340,000 clones; 6.5% to 10% were seen once. The sequencing input was central memory CD4+ T cells from blood. The receptors originated from a woman aged 18-29 years in good health. Each CDR3 is given without its conserved first and last residue. Size values are once, few and many counts, or a class for expanded clones, and some rows have none.

V	J	size	CDR3
TRBV5-1	TRBJ1-4	.	ASSLDTINEKLF
TRBV4-2	TRBJ2-7	.	ASRRTSSGTSGSSYEQY
TRBV5-1	TRBJ1-1	.	ASSLSGQQNTEAF
TRBV7-2	TRBJ2-3	.	ASSLDRASTDTQY
TRBV7-3	TRBJ2-7	.	ASSPRQGSYEQY
TRBV2	TRBJ2-2	few	ASSENRGLAGELF
TRBV15	TRBJ2-6	.	ATSRAGRANVLT
TRBV7-9	TRBJ2-3	few	ASSLGGLGTDTQY
TRBV5-1	TRBJ2-1	.	ASSLVDGNNEQF
TRBV5-4	TRBJ2-3	few	ASSFGGRGADTQY
TRBV21-1	TRBJ1-5	.	ASSSRERGTGRNQPQH
TRBV18	TRBJ1-2	.	ASSPPGESNYGYT
TRBV2	TRBJ2-5	many	ASYGSQETQY
TRBV18	TRBJ2-1	few	ASSQTNEQF
TRBV4-2	TRBJ2-1	.	ASSQEVGLAFHNEQF
TRBV18	TRBJ1-2	.	ASSPGSTQEANYGYT
TRBV11-2	TRBJ1-4	few	ASSIQGATNEKLF
TRBV4-3	TRBJ2-1	few	ASSRAPGQGNNEQF
TRBV2	TRBJ2-7	few	ASSAFTGVSYEQY
TRBV7-2	TRBJ2-1	few	ASSTRTGDNEQF
TRBV21-1	TRBJ2-7	many	ASSKHRGSYEQY
TRBV6-6	TRBJ2-7	few	AMSGGDGYEQY
TRBV6-6	TRBJ2-3	few	ASSQPPSTDTQY
TRBV28	TRBJ2-3	few	ASRPYRAGLLKTQY
TRBV2	TRBJ2-2	few	ASSSRQGPITGELF
TRBV25-1	TRBJ2-1	.	ASNGFSADGRVNNEQF
TRBV5-4	TRBJ2-5	many	AVTGLAASQETQY
TRBV5-1	TRBJ2-2	few	ASSSDLNTGELF
TRBV6-1	.	.	ASSWDSSYEQY
TRBV2	TRBJ2-3	.	ASRRTSGTFTDTQY
TRBV11-2	TRBJ2-1	many	ASSLLRVPYGEQF
TRBV5-6	TRBJ2-7	few	ASTSLRGVKFYEQY
TRBV15	TRBJ1-1	many	ATSRDPVNTEAF
TRBV28	TRBJ2-7	.	ASTSTSGNQEQY
TRBV4-2	TRBJ1-1	few	ASSLFRLNTEAF
TRBV4-3	TRBJ2-5	few	ASSQWRGETQY
TRBV6-1	TRBJ2-1	.	ASSERGPDEQF
TRBV28	TRBJ2-3	.	ASKIRGLALTDTQY
TRBV28	TRBJ2-7	.	ASSPRGRGTYEQY
TRBV5-4	TRBJ2-1	.	ASSPGQGGEQF
TRBV6-5	TRBJ1-2	few	ASSYDDYGYT
TRBV2	TRBJ2-7	.	ASRDQGASYEQY